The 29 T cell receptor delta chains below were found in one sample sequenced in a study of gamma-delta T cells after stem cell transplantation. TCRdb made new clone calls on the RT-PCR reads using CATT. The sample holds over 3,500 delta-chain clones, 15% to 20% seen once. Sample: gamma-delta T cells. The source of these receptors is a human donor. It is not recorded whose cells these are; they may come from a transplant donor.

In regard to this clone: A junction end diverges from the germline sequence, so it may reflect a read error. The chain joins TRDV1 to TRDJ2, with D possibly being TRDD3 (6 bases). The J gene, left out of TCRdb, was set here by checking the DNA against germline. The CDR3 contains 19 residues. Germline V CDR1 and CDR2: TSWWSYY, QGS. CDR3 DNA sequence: TGTGCTATTGGGGAATGGGCCCCACGGGGGGAGACTTTGACAGCACAACTCTTCTTT. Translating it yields CAIGEWAPRGETLTAQLFF.

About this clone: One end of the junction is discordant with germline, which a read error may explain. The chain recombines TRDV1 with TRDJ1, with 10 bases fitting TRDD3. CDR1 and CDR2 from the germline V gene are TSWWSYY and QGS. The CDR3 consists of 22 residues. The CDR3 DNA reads TGTGCTCTTGGGGGCCCTTCCTCGGCCCTGGGGGATATTTGGAGTTACACCGATAAACCCATCTTT. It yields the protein CALGGPSSALGDIWSYTDKPIF.

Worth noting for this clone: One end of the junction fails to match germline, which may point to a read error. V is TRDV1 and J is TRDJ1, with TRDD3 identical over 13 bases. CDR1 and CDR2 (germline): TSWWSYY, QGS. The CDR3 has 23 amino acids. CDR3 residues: CALGKLVGKNYWGIRQYTDKLIF. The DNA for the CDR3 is TGTGCTCTTGGGAAACTCGTCGGAAAGAACTACTGGGGGATACGCCAGTACACCGATAAACTCATCTTT.

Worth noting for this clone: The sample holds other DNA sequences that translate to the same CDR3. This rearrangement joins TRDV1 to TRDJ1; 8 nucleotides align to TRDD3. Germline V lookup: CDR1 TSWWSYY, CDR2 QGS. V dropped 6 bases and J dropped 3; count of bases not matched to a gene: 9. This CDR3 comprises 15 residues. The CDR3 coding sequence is TGTGCTCTTGGAGAGCTCCTGGGGGACGCCGATAAACTCATCTTT. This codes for CALGELLGDADKLIF.

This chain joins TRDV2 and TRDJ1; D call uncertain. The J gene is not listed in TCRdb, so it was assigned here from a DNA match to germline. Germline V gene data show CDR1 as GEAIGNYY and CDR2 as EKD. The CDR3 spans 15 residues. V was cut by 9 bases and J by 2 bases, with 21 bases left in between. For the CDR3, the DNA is TGTGCCGGGAATCTAAACTCAAACTCGACCGATAAACTCATCTTT. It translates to CAGNLNSNSTDKLIF.

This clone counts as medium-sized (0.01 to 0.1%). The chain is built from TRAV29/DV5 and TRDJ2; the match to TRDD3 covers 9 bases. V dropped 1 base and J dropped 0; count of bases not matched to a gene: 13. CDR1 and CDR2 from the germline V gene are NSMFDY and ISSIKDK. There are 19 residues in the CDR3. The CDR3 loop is CAASMNWGTWTALTAQLFF. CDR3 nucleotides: TGTGCAGCAAGCATGAACTGGGGGACCTGGACGGCTTTGACAGCACAACTCTTCTTT.

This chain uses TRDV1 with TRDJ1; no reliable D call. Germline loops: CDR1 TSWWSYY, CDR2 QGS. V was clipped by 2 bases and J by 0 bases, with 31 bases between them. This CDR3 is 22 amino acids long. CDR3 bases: TGTGCTCTTGGGGAAGTTGAAGGGAGAGGGCCGAAAGGGTACTCATACACCGATAAACTCATCTTT. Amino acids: CALGEVEGRGPKGYSYTDKLIF.

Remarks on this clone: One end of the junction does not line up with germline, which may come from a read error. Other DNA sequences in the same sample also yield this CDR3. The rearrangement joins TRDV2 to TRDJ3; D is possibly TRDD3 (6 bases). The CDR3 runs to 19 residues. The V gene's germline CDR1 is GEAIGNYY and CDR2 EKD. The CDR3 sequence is CACDTVSDTNTWDTRQMFF. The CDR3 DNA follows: TGTGCCTGCGACACCGTTAGCGATACGAACACATGGGACACCCGACAGATGTTTTTC.

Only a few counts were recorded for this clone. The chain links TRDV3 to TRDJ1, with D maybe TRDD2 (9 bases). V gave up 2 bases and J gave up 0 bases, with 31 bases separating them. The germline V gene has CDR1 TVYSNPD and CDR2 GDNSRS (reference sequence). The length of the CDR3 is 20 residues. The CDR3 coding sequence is TGTGCCTTTCCGACCTTCCTACGTTCTGGGGGACCCATGTACACCGATAAACTCATCTTT. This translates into CAFPTFLRSGGPMYTDKLIF.

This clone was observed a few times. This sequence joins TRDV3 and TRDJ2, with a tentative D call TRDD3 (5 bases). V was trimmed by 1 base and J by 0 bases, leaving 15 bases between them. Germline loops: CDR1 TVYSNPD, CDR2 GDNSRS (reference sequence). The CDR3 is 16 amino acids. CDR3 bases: TGTGCCTTTATGGGTAAGGGGGTCGCTTTGACAGCACAACTCTTCTTT. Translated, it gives CAFMGKGVALTAQLFF.

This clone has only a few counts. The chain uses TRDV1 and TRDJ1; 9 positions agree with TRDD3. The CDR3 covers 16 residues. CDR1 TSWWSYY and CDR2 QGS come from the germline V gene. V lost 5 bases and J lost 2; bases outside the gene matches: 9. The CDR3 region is CALGTGGLGDTDKLIF. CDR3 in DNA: TGTGCTCTTGGGACCGGGGGTCTGGGGGATACCGATAAACTCATCTTT.

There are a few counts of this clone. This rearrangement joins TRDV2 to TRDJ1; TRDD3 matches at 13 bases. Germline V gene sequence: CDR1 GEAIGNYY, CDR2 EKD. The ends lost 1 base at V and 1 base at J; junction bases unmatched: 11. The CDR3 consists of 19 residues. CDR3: CACDTEYWGIRPPTDKLIF. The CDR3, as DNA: TGTGCCTGTGACACGGAATACTGGGGGATACGCCCCCCCACCGATAAACTCATCTTT.

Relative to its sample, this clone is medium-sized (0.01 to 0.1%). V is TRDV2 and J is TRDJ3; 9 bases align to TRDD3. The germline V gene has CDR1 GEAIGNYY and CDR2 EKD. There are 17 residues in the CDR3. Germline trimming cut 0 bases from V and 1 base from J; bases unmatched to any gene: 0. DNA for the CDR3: TGTGCCTGTGACACCTGGGGGATATCCTGGGACACCCGACAGATGTTTTTC. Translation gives CACDTWGISWDTRQMFF.

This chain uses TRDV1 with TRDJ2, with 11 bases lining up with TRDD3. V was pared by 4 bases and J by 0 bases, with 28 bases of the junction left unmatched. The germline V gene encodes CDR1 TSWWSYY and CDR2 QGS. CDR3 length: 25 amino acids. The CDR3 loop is CALGGKLPYVVVMGDTPALTAQLFF. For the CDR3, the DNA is TGTGCTCTTGGGGGCAAACTACCCTACGTGGTGGTAATGGGGGATACGCCCGCTTTGACAGCACAACTCTTCTTT.

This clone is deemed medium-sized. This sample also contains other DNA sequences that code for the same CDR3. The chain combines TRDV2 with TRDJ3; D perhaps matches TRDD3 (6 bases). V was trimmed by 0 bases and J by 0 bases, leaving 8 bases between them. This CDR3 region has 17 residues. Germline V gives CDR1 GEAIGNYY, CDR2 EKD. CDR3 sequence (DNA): TGTGCCTGTGACACCGGGGGACCCTCCTGGGACACCCGACAGATGTTTTTC. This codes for CACDTGGPSWDTRQMFF.

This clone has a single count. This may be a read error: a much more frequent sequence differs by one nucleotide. The CDR3, as DNA: TGTGCCTGTGGCACCCTAATCGCCGATAAACTCATCTTT. Protein: CACGTLIADKLIF. This chain links TRDV2 with TRDJ1; the D is unclear. TCRdb offers no J gene call, so here the DNA was matched to germline to obtain one. The CDR3 has 13 residues. Germline lookup yields CDR1 GEAIGNYY and CDR2 EKD.

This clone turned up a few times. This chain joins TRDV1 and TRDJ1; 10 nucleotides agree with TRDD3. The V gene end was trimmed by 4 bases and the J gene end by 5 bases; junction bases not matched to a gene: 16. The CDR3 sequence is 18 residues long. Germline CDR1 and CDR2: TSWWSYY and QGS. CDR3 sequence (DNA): TGTGCTCTTGGGGCCGAACGTATCTTGGGGGATACCGCGGATAAACTCATCTTT. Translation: CALGAERILGDTADKLIF.

The chain's CDR3 is CALGEIGGGGYIGADKLIF. For the CDR3, the DNA is TGTGCTCTTGGGGAAATCGGAGGTGGGGGATACATAGGAGCCGATAAACTCATCTTT. The J gene is TRDJ1, the V gene TRDV1; TRDD3 matches 10 bases. Since TCRdb gives no J gene, matching the DNA to germline was used here to assign it. With V trimmed by 2 bases and J by 3 bases, 15 bases remained unmatched. Per germline, CDR1 TSWWSYY and CDR2 QGS. The CDR3 is made up of 19 amino acids.

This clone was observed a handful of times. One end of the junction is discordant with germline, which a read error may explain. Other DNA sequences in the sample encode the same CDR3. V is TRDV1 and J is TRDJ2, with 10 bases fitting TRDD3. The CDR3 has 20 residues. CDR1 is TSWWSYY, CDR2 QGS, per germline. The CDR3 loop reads CALGVVLMGYLGDMTAQLFF. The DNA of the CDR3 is TGTGCTCTTGGGGTGGTCCTTATGGGATATCTGGGGGATATGACGGCACAACTCTTCTTT.

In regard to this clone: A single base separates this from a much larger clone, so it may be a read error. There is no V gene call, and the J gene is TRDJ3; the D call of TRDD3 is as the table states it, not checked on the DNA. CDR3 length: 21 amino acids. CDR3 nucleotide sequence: TGTGCCTGTGACTCCAAACTGGGGGATACGTCCACCTCCTGTGACACCCGACAGATGTTTTTC. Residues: CACDSKLGDTSTSCDTRQMFF.

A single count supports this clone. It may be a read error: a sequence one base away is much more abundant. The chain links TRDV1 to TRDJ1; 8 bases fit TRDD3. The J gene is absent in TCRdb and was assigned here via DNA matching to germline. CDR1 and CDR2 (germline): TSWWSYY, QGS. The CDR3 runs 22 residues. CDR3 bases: TGTGCTCGTGGGGAACTGGAGATCCATCCTACGACAGCAGGGGGGATAGGAAATAAACTCATCTTT. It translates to CARGELEIHPTTAGGIGNKLIF.

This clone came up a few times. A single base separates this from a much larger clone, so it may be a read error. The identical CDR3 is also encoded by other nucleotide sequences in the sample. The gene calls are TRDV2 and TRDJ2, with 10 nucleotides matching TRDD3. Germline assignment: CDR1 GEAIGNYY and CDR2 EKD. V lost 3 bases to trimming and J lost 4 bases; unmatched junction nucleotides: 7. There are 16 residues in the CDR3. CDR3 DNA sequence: TGTGCCTGTGACGAGCTGGGGGATAGGGAGACAGCACAACTCTTCTTT. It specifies CACDELGDRETAQLFF.

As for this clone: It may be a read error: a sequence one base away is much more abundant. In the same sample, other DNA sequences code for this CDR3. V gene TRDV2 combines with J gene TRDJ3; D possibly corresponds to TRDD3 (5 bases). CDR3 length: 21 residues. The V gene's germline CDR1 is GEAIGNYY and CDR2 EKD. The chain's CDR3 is CACDTGTGETVTSWDTRQMFF. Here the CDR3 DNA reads TGTGCTTGTGACACCGGGACCGGGGAGACAGTCACCTCCTGGGACACCCGACAGATGTTTTTC.

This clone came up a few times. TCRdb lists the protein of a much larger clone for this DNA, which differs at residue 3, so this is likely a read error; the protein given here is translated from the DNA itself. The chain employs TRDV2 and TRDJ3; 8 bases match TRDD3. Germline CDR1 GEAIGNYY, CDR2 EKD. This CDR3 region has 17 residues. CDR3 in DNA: TGTGCCCGTGACACCTGGGGGAGCTCCTGGGACACCCGACAGATGTTTTTC. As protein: CARDTWGSSWDTRQMFF.

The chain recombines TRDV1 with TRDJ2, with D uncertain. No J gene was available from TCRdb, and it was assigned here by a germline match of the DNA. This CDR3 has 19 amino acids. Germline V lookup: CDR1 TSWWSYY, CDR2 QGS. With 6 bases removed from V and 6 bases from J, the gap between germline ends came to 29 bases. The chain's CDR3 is CALGRYPKGTPRLPAQLFF. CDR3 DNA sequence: TGTGCTCTTGGACGCTACCCGAAAGGGACCCCTCGCCTGCCAGCACAACTCTTCTTT.

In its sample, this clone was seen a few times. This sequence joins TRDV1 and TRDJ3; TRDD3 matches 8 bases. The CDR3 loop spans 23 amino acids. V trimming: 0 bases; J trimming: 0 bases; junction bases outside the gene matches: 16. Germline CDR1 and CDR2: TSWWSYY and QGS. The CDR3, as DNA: TGTGCTCTTGGGGAACTCGGGGGTCCTACTGGGGGGCCTTGCTCCTGGGACACCCGACAGATGTTTTTC. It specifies CALGELGGPTGGPCSWDTRQMFF.

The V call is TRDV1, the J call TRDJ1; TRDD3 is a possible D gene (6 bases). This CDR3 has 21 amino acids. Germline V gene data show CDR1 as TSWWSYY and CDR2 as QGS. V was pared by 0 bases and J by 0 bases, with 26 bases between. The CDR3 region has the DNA TGTGCTCTTGGGGAACTATGGTCCGGCCTTGGGGGCCCGAGGTACACCGATAAACTCATCTTT. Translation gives CALGELWSGLGGPRYTDKLIF.

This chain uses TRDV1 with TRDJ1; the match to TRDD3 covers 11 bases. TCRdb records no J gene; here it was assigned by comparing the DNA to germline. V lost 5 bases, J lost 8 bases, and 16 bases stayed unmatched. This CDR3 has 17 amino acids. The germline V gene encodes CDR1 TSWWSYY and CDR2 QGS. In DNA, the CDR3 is TGTGCTCTTGGGACCCCTTGGGGGATACGCTTCAGAGCAAAACTCATCTTT. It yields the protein CALGTPWGIRFRAKLIF.

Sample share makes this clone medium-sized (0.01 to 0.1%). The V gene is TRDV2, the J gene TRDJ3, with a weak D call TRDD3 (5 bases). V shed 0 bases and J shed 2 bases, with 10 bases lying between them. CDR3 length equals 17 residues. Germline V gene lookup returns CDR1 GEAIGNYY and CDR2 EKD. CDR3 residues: CACDTAWDPWDTRQMFF. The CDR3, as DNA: TGTGCCTGTGACACCGCCTGGGACCCCTGGGACACCCGACAGATGTTTTTC.